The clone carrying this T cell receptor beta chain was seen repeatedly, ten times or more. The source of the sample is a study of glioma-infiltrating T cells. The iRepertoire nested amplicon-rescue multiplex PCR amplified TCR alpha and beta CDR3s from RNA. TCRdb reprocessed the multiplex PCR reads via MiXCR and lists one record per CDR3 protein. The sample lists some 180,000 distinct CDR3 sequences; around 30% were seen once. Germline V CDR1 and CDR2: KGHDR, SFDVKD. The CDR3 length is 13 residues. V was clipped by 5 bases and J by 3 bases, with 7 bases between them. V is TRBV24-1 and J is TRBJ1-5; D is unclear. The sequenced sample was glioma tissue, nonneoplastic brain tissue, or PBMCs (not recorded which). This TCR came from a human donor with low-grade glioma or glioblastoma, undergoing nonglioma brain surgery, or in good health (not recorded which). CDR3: CATSGQFNQPQHF. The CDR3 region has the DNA TGTGCCACCAGTGGTCAATTCAATCAGCCCCAGCATTTT.